A single sample gave rise to the 27 T cell receptor beta chains below, sequenced in a study of CD8+ T cells in alopecia areata. Treatment indicated: oral pan-JAK inhibitor, 5-10 mg twice daily. cDNA prepared by RNA extraction and subsequent reverse transcription served as the template for sequencing. TCRdb's table, derived via immunoSEQ multiplex PCR, lists solely in-frame clones and lacks some. The sample includes 90,000 to 150,000 clones, 50% to 75% of them seen just once. This material consisted of CD8+ T cells sorted from blood, taken at week 4, from a patient treated with tofacitinib. The receptors stem from a human donor with alopecia areata.

The chain combines TRBV30 with TRBJ2-1; TRBD2 matches 12 bases. This CDR3 is 16 amino acids long. Germline values: CDR1 GTSNPN, CDR2 SVGIG (reference sequence). Unmatched junction bases numbered 1, after V lost 1 base and J lost 0 bases. The CDR3 DNA sequence: TGTGCCTGGAGTGGACTAGCGGGGGCCTCCTACAATGAGCAGTTCTTC. Translating gives CAWSGLAGASYNEQFF. Drawing the rest from reference TRBV30 and TRBJ2-1, the complete variable domain is SQTIHQWPATLVQPVGSPLSLECTVEGTSNPNLYWYRQAAGRGLQLLFYSVGIGQISSEVPQNLSASRPQDRQFILSSKKLLLSDSGFYLCAWSGLAGASYNEQFFGPGTRLTVL.

The V call is TRBV11-2, the J call TRBJ2-5, with 7 bases aligning to TRBD2. The CDR3 contains 14 residues. V was clipped by 5 bases and J by 1 base; unmatched bases: 4. Germline V gene lookup returns CDR1 SGHAT and CDR2 FQNNGV. CDR3 in amino acids: CASSPWTSQETQYF. The CDR3 DNA sequence: TGTGCCAGCAGCCCCTGGACTAGCCAAGAGACCCAGTACTTC.

The genes are TRBV29-1 and TRBJ2-5, with D possibly matching TRBD2 (6 bases). V was clipped by 3 bases and J by 5 bases, with 10 bases between them. The V gene's germline CDR1 is SQVTM and CDR2 ANQGSEA. This CDR3 has 12 residues. This CDR3 reads CSVEGGEETQYF. In DNA, the CDR3 is TGCAGCGTTGAGGGGGGAGAGGAGACCCAGTACTTC.

The chain links TRBV7-8 to TRBJ1-6; D is ambiguous. V was pared by 4 bases and J by 6 bases, with 10 bases between. The CDR3 covers 14 residues. Germline-derived CDR1 and CDR2 are SGHVS and FQNEAQ. CDR3 sequence: CASSSPSRNSPLHF. The CDR3 coding sequence is TGTGCCAGCAGCTCACCCTCCCGTAATTCACCCCTCCACTTT.

This clone was seen once. The chain couples TRBV7-9 to TRBJ2-3; 7 bases align to TRBD2. Germline loops: CDR1 SEHNR, CDR2 FQNEAQ (reference sequence). V trimming: 1 base; J trimming: 6 bases; junction bases outside the gene matches: 16. CDR3 length equals 18 residues. In DNA, the CDR3 is TGTGCCAGCAGCTTAGTCTCCGGACCGTTAGCGGGCAGGGATACGCAGTATTTT. Protein product: CASSLVSGPLAGRDTQYF.

This sequence joins TRBV7-9 and TRBJ2-3; TRBD1 aligns across 7 bases. Losses at the gene ends were 5 bases for V and 0 bases for J; bases not matched to a gene: 11. Germline assignment: CDR1 SEHNR and CDR2 FQNEAQ (reference sequence). The CDR3 runs 17 residues. CDR3 DNA: TGTGCCAGCAGCGGATTACAGGGGTCTACCAGCACAGATACGCAGTATTTT. Protein product: CASSGLQGSTSTDTQYF.

The rearrangement joins TRBV7-8 to TRBJ1-5; TRBD1 matches at 10 bases. V shed 0 bases and J 4 bases; nucleotides not matched to a gene: 3. The CDR3 spans 16 residues. Germline assignment: CDR1 SGHVS and CDR2 FQNEAQ. The CDR3 sequence: CASSLAPGQGNQPQHF. Written as DNA, the CDR3 is TGTGCCAGCAGCTTAGCCCCGGGACAGGGGAATCAGCCCCAGCATTTT. Full variable domain (outside the CDR3, taken from reference TRBV7-8 and TRBJ1-5): GAGVSQSPRYKVAKRGQDVALRCDPISGHVSLFWYQQALGQGPEFLTYFQNEAQLDKSGLPSDRFFAERPEGSVSTLKIQRTQQEDSAVYLCASSLAPGQGNQPQHFGDGTRLSIL.

The genes are TRBV29-1 and TRBJ1-2, with D unresolved. Germline CDR1 is SQVTM and CDR2 is ANQGSEA. The CDR3 consists of 11 residues. Trimming stripped 2 bases from V and 8 bases from J, with 9 bases between. For the CDR3, the DNA is TGCAGCGTTGAACTCCTTCCCGGCTACACCTTC. Translated, it gives CSVELLPGYTF.

The CDR3 loop reads CASILRSSYEQYF. In DNA, the CDR3 is TGTGCCAGCATTCTTCGGAGCTCCTACGAGCAGTACTTC. V and J are TRBV6-5 and TRBJ2-7; D not certain. Trimming left V 7 bases short and J 0 bases short, with 10 bases between. Germline CDR1 and CDR2: MNHEY and SVGAGI. This CDR3 is built from 13 residues.

This clone was recorded a few times. The V gene is TRBV29-1, the J gene TRBJ1-4; 7 bases are a match to TRBD1. There are 16 residues in the CDR3. The germline V gene has CDR1 SQVTM and CDR2 ANQGSEA. The V and J ends lost 5 bases and 0 bases, in that order; junction bases with no gene match: 9. The CDR3 region is CSVNRGTLATNEKLFF. CDR3 nucleotides: TGCAGCGTTAACAGGGGAACCCTTGCAACTAATGAAAAACTGTTTTTT.

This chain links TRBV7-8 with TRBJ1-5, with D possibly being TRBD1 (6 bases). This CDR3 spans 14 amino acids. Germline CDR1 is SGHVS and CDR2 is FQNEAQ. The ends were cut back, 5 bases at V and 6 bases at J, with 14 bases in the middle. CDR3 sequence reads: CASSIQGLGQPQHF. Written as DNA, the CDR3 is TGTGCCAGCAGCATTCAGGGGTTAGGTCAGCCCCAGCATTTT.

The CDR3 loop is CASSGTEAGANVLTF. The CDR3 DNA is TGTGCCAGCAGTGGAACAGAAGCTGGGGCCAACGTCCTGACTTTC. The V call is TRBV2, the J call TRBJ2-6, with no clear D. Germline assignment: CDR1 SNHLY and CDR2 FYNNEI. Trimming pared 4 bases from V and 2 bases from J, leaving 9 bases between. The CDR3 has 15 amino acids.

The J gene is TRBJ2-2, the V gene TRBV29-1; D is perhaps TRBD1 (5 bases). Germline V gene sequence: CDR1 SQVTM, CDR2 ANQGSEA. Trimming took 4 bases from V and 7 from J, leaving 10 bases between them. The length of the CDR3 is 12 residues. Here the CDR3 reads CSVVRDSGELFF. The CDR3 nucleotides are TGCAGCGTTGTGAGAGACAGCGGGGAGCTGTTTTTT.

The V call is TRBV29-1, the J call TRBJ2-7; TRBD1 aligns across 11 bases. J lost 6 bases, V lost 8 bases, and 6 bases had no gene match. CDR3 length: 12 amino acids. The germline gives CDR1 SQVTM, CDR2 ANQGSEA. CDR3 residues: CSCGTGGGEQYF. In nucleotides, the CDR3 is TGCAGCTGCGGGACAGGGGGAGGCGAGCAGTACTTC.

The V gene is TRBV25-1, the J gene TRBJ2-7, with D unresolved. Trimming shortened V by 5 bases and J by 4 bases, and 6 bases separated the two germline ends. The germline gives CDR1 MGHDK, CDR2 SYGVNS. The CDR3 has 11 residues. As DNA, the CDR3 is TGTGCCAGCAGTTTAGGATACGAGCAGTACTTC. It translates to CASSLGYEQYF.

V gene TRBV13 combines with J gene TRBJ2-2, with D possibly being TRBD2 (5 bases). CDR1 and CDR2 from the germline V gene are PRHDT and FYEKMQ (reference sequence). The V gene lost 0 bases and the J gene lost 9 bases, with 11 bases spanning the gap. CDR3 length equals 14 residues. The CDR3 region has the DNA TGTGCCAGCAGCTTAGGATCTAGCCTTCGGGAGCTGTTTTTT. It specifies CASSLGSSLRELFF. Full variable domain (remainder filled in from reference TRBV13 and TRBJ2-2): AAGVIQSPRHLIKEKRETATLKCYPIPRHDTVYWYQQGPGQDPQFLISFYEKMQSDKGSIPDRFSAQQFSDYHSELNMSSLELGDSALYFCASSLGSSLRELFFGEGSRLTVL.

The chain links TRBV19 to TRBJ2-5; 8 bases are a match to TRBD2. Trimming removed 6 bases from V and 4 bases from J; junction bases left unmatched: 1. Looked up from germline, CDR1 is LNHDA and CDR2 is SQIVND (reference sequence). The CDR3 contains 12 residues. DNA of the CDR3: TGTGCCAGTAGAAGCGGGGGAGAGACCCAGTACTTC. Translation gives CASRSGGETQYF.

V and J are TRBV21-1 and TRBJ2-5; the table names TRBD2, a call not compared with the DNA. TRBV21-1 is shown as a pseudogene. CDR3 length equals 15 residues. CDR3 coding DNA: TGTGCCAGCAGCAATTTCTCGGGGATTACAGAGACCCAGTACTTC. Translating it yields CASSNFSGITETQYF.

This clone was observed a single time. V and J are TRBV4-1 and TRBJ2-1, with no clear D. The length of the CDR3 is 15 residues. Germline loops: CDR1 MGHRA, CDR2 YSYEKL. V gave up 4 bases and J gave up 9 bases, with 19 bases separating them. CDR3 loop: CASSPAEDRFTEQFF. The CDR3 DNA reads TGCGCCAGCAGCCCGGCGGAAGACCGCTTCACTGAGCAGTTCTTC.

The J gene is TRBJ1-1, the V gene TRBV4-1, with D unclear. V lost 4 bases, J lost 1 base, and 13 bases lay in between. CDR3 length equals 15 residues. The germline V gene has CDR1 MGHRA and CDR2 YSYEKL. CDR3 amino acids: CASSPSPGGNTEAFF. The CDR3 DNA sequence: TGCGCCAGCAGCCCGTCCCCGGGCGGGAACACTGAAGCTTTCTTT.

This clone turned up a few times. V usage is TRBV30 and J usage is TRBJ2-2; D remains unclear. V was shortened by 0 bases and J by 7 bases, with 6 bases between the two germline ends. CDR1 and CDR2 (germline): GTSNPN, SVGIG (reference sequence). The CDR3 has 12 residues. The CDR3 region has the DNA TGTGCCTGGAGTGTAACCAGCGGGGAGCTGTTTTTT. Encoded protein: CAWSVTSGELFF.

The chain employs TRBV30 and TRBJ1-2, with TRBD1 identical over 7 bases. Trimming removed 1 base from V and 2 bases from J; junction bases left unmatched: 7. There are 15 residues in the CDR3. Germline CDR1 is GTSNPN and CDR2 is SVGIG (reference sequence). CDR3 in amino acids: CAWSDPGQSNYGYTF. In nucleotides, the CDR3 is TGTGCCTGGAGTGACCCGGGACAGTCAAACTATGGCTACACCTTC.

The CDR3 protein is CATSSTRGGQTNEKLFF. The CDR3 nucleotides read TGTGCCACCAGCAGCACCCGCGGGGGGCAAACTAATGAAAAACTGTTTTTT. The chain joins TRBV15 to TRBJ1-4, with a tentative D call TRBD1 (6 bases). V was pared by 3 bases and J by 1 base, with 15 bases between. Germline V gene sequence: CDR1 LNHNV, CDR2 YYDKDF (reference sequence). This CDR3 region has 17 residues.

The V call is TRBV6-4, the J call TRBJ2-1; the D gene is possibly TRBD2 (6 bases). The V gene's germline CDR1 is MRHNA and CDR2 SNTAGT. V was shortened by 0 bases and J by 8 bases, with 11 bases between the two germline ends. The CDR3 has 14 residues. For the CDR3, the DNA is TGTGCCAGCAGTGACTCCTGGGGGGTGGATGAGCAGTTCTTC. Protein sequence: CASSDSWGVDEQFF.

In its sample, this clone was seen a few times. The CDR3 protein is CASSWGPNYEQYF. CDR3 DNA: TGTGCCAGCAGCTGGGGACCGAACTACGAGCAGTACTTC. The chain couples TRBV7-2 to TRBJ2-7, with D possibly called TRBD1 or TRBD2 (5 bases each). From germline, CDR1 is SGHTA and CDR2 FQGNSA. V shed 4 bases and J shed 3 bases, with 10 bases lying between them. The CDR3 spans 13 residues.

The chain employs TRBV30 and TRBJ2-7; D is ambiguous. Trimming stripped 0 bases from V and 2 bases from J, with 8 bases between. The CDR3 length is 13 residues. CDR1 GTSNPN and CDR2 SVGIG come from the germline V gene (reference sequence). The CDR3 nucleotides read TGTGCCTGGAGTGTGGCCGCCACCTACGAGCAGTACTTC. Protein: CAWSVAATYEQYF. Drawing the rest from reference TRBV30 and TRBJ2-7, the complete variable domain is SQTIHQWPATLVQPVGSPLSLECTVEGTSNPNLYWYRQAAGRGLQLLFYSVGIGQISSEVPQNLSASRPQDRQFILSSKKLLLSDSGFYLCAWSVAATYEQYFGPGTRLTVT.

J is TRBJ1-1 and V is TRBV5-1; perhaps TRBD1 as D (6 bases). Germline CDR1 is SGHRS and CDR2 is YFSETQ. CDR3 size: 11 residues. With 6 bases removed from V and 3 bases from J, the gap between germline ends came to 6 bases. CDR3 amino acids: CASKGDTEAFF. In DNA, the CDR3 is TGCGCCAGCAAGGGGGACACTGAAGCTTTCTTT.